The T cell receptor (beta chain) described here comes from a study of blood T cell repertoires in COVID-19. In the source study's methods: Amplification with reference gene primers provided the estimates of nucleated cell counts. Repertoires were generated with immunoSEQ multiplex PCR, while TCRdb's copy carries only in-frame clones and drops some. V and J calls and clone size come straight from that table; D and trimming were deduced from the DNA. The sample consists of some 150,000 clones, about nine tenths of them appearing once. The CDR3 loop spans 12 amino acids. Germline loops: CDR1 LNHDA, CDR2 SQIVND (reference sequence). The V segment lost 3 bases and the J segment 11 bases; nucleotides outside the gene matches: 2. As for this clone: This CDR3 is also generated by other DNA sequences in the sample.

Sequenced: peripheral blood. The clonotype comes from a human donor in a cohort sampled during active COVID-19. The rearrangement links TRBV19 to TRBJ2-2; 8 nucleotides agree with TRBD1. CDR3 sequence reads: CASSIGTGELFF. The CDR3 DNA follows: TGTGCCAGTAGTATCGGGACAGGCGAGCTGTTTTTT.